This T cell receptor (beta chain) was captured in a study of CD8+CD57+ T cells in acquired aplastic anemia. Genomic DNA, serving as template, underwent TCR beta VDJ and CDR3 profiling. TCRdb passed the reads through MiXCR, listing each CDR3 protein once. The table lists over 40,000 distinct CDR3 sequences, approximately 63% of them singletons. The CDR3 is 14 residues long. The V gene end was trimmed by 9 bases and the J gene end by 5 bases; junction bases not matched to a gene: 3. Per the germline V gene, CDR1 is MGHDK and CDR2 is SYGVNS. Patients who underwent sequencing had shown CD8+CD57+ cell expansion by flow cytometry.

This clonotype was sampled from a human donor with aplastic anemia. Sequencing was done on a sample of sorted CD4+, CD8+, or CD8+CD57+ T cells (not recorded which) from PBMCs. V is TRBV25-1 and J is TRBJ1-6; 11 nucleotides align to TRBD1. CDR3 region: CASTGQGDNSPLHF. The CDR3 DNA is TGTGCCAGTACGGGACAGGGGGATAATTCACCCCTCCACTTT.